These 28 T cell receptor beta chains were sequenced from one sample in a study of metastatic and nonmetastatic thyroid tumors (dated by TCRdb to 2020 to 2021). Libraries came from PCR. The sequencer listed for this sample is Illumina HiSeq 4000. The public reads were reanalyzed by TCRdb: fastp trimming at Q25, MiXCR alignment, in-frame beta chains only. In all, the sample holds about 18,000 clones, and roughly 25% of those were seen once. The leading ten clones occupy more than 9% of the sample. No treatment had been received by any patient before thyroid surgery. Sequencing input: adjacent normal tissue. The source of these receptors is a female donor with papillary thyroid cancer or a benign thyroid nodule (not recorded which). Some clones in this sample may be carry-over from other donors' samples.

CDR3 sequence (DNA): TGCAGTGCTAGAGATGGTTCGACTAGCGGGGGGCTCTCAGATACGCAGTATTTT. This sequence encodes CSARDGSTSGGLSDTQYF. The rearrangement links TRBV20-1 to TRBJ2-3; 13 bases are shared with TRBD2. With V trimmed by 0 bases and J by 4 bases, 10 bases remained unmatched. CDR3 length: 18 amino acids. From germline, CDR1 is DFQATT and CDR2 SNEGSKA (reference sequence).

This clone was detected only a few times. The rearrangement uses TRBV2 and TRBJ1-1, with a weak D call TRBD1 (5 bases). CDR3 size: 12 residues. V gave up 3 bases and J gave up 5 bases, with 7 bases separating them. The V gene's germline CDR1 is SNHLY and CDR2 FYNNEI. In DNA, the CDR3 is TGTGCCAGCAGTGAGCGGGGGACTGAAGCTTTCTTT. Translation gives CASSERGTEAFF.

This clone was seen ten or more times. The CDR3 coding sequence is TGTGCCAGCAGCTTAGTGGGCGAATCCTACGAGCAGTACTTC. It yields the protein CASSLVGESYEQYF. The chain combines TRBV7-9 with TRBJ2-7; D gene unclear. Looked up from germline, CDR1 is SEHNR and CDR2 is FQNEAQ (reference sequence). Trimming cost V 1 base and J 1 base, with 8 bases left between them. There are 14 residues in the CDR3.

This clone was recorded a few times. The CDR3 nucleotides read TGTGCCAGCAGTTACTACAGGGGTTCGCCCTACGAGCAGTACTTC. It is translated as CASSYYRGSPYEQYF. This chain joins TRBV12-3 or TRBV12-4 and TRBJ2-7; 7 bases line up with TRBD1. The trim removed 4 bases at V and 2 bases at J, leaving 8 bases unmatched. The CDR3 has 15 amino acids.

There are a few counts of this clone. This chain links TRBV20-1 with TRBJ2-2; the D call may be TRBD1 or TRBD2 (5 bases each). There are 13 residues in the CDR3. The germline V gene has CDR1 DFQATT and CDR2 SNEGSKA (reference sequence). Trimming shortened V by 3 bases and J by 4 bases, and 9 bases separated the two germline ends. The CDR3 protein is CSARVGPTGELFF. CDR3 nucleotide sequence: TGCAGTGCTAGGGTGGGACCCACCGGGGAGCTGTTTTTT.

The J gene is TRBJ1-2, the V gene TRBV20-1; 9 bases line up with TRBD1. The CDR3 consists of 13 residues. The germline CDR1 and CDR2 sequences are DFQATT and SNEGSKA (reference sequence). V dropped 5 bases and J dropped 6; count of bases not matched to a gene: 7. The CDR3 nucleotides are TGCAGTGCTGACGGACAGGGGATTGATGGCTACACCTTC. This gives the protein CSADGQGIDGYTF.

This clone turned up a few times. The chain recombines TRBV5-1 with TRBJ1-6; D unclear. The germline V gene encodes CDR1 SGHRS and CDR2 YFSETQ. The CDR3 runs to 13 residues. The V and J ends lost 2 bases and 10 bases respectively, with 10 bases between them. CDR3 sequence reads: CASSFERTSPLHF. CDR3 nucleotide sequence: TGCGCCAGCAGCTTTGAACGGACCTCACCCCTCCACTTT. Drawing the rest from reference TRBV5-1 and TRBJ1-6, the complete variable domain is KAGVTQTPRYLIKTRGQQVTLSCSPISGHRSVSWYQQTPGQGLQFLFEYFSETQRNKGNFPGRFSGRQFSNSRSEMNVSTLELGDSALYLCASSFERTSPLHFGNGTRLTVT.

The chain recombines TRBV6-4 with TRBJ1-1; weak D call: TRBD1 (6 bases). The ends were cut back, 4 bases at V and 2 bases at J, with 17 bases in the middle. CDR1 and CDR2 (germline): MRHNA, SNTAGT. CDR3 length: 16 residues. CDR3 nucleotide sequence: TGTGCCAGCAGTGCCGAGGGGGGCAGCCTTAACACTGAAGCTTTCTTT. Translating it yields CASSAEGGSLNTEAFF.

Many counts were recorded for this clone. A read error is likely, as this CDR3 ends without the conserved phenylalanine or tryptophan. The V gene is TRBV9, the J gene TRBJ2-7; either TRBD1 or TRBD2 may fit D (5 bases each). CDR3 length: 14 amino acids. Trimming took 2 bases from V and 2 from J, leaving 11 bases between them. CDR1 is SGDLS and CDR2 is YYNGEE in the germline V gene. Here the CDR3 reads CASSVRDRTYEQYL. The DNA of the CDR3 is TGTGCCAGCAGCGTCCGGGACCGGACCTACGAGCAGTACCTC.

The rearrangement links TRBV20-1 to TRBJ2-2; 12 nucleotides agree with TRBD2. The CDR3 runs to 15 residues. Germline CDR1 DFQATT, CDR2 SNEGSKA (reference sequence). The V segment lost 3 bases and the J segment 5 bases; nucleotides outside the gene matches: 4. Here the CDR3 DNA reads TGCAGTGCTAGTGCGACTAGCGGGAGAACCGGGGAGCTGTTTTTT. Translating gives CSASATSGRTGELFF.

Comments on this clone: In this CDR3 the conserved last residue, phenylalanine or tryptophan, is missing, so a read error is likely. The chain employs TRBV6-2 or TRBV6-3 and TRBJ1-2, with 7 bases matching TRBD1. Unmatched junction bases numbered 9, after V lost 7 bases and J lost 7 bases. The CDR3 contains 13 residues. CDR1 and CDR2 from the germline V gene are MNHEY and SVGEGT. In DNA, the CDR3 is TGTGCCAGCACCAAAGGGGACAGTGGTGGCTACACCGTC. Translating gives CASTKGDSGGYTV.

The sample holds a few counts of this clone. V usage is TRBV7-2 and J usage is TRBJ2-7; 8 positions agree with TRBD2. This CDR3 comprises 14 residues. Looked up from germline, CDR1 is SGHTA and CDR2 is FQGNSA. V lost 1 base and J lost 4; bases outside the gene matches: 3. The CDR3 bases are TGTGCCAGCAGCTTAGACGGGAGGGATTACGAGCAGTACTTC. Amino acid sequence: CASSLDGRDYEQYF.

This clone has only one observation. The chain combines TRBV9 with TRBJ2-7, with 7 bases matching TRBD2. V was pared by 4 bases and J by 0 bases, with 7 bases of the junction left unmatched. In germline, CDR1 is SGDLS, CDR2 YYNGEE. The CDR3 totals 15 residues. DNA of the CDR3: TGTGCCAGCAGCCCAGCGGGGTCCCTCTCCTACGAGCAGTACTTC. Translated, it gives CASSPAGSLSYEQYF.

This chain links TRBV30 with TRBJ1-1, with D unresolved. CDR1 is GTSNPN, CDR2 SVGIG, per germline (reference sequence). V was cut by 0 bases and J by 5 bases, with 10 bases left in between. This CDR3 is built from 13 residues. The chain's CDR3 is CAWSVDRSTEAFF. The CDR3 nucleotides read TGTGCCTGGAGTGTAGATCGTTCTACTGAAGCTTTCTTT.

This rearrangement joins TRBV2 to TRBJ1-6; D is possibly TRBD1 (5 bases). V was shortened by 6 bases and J by 4 bases, with 10 bases between the two germline ends. The CDR3 is 14 residues long. CDR1 and CDR2 from the germline V gene are SNHLY and FYNNEI. CDR3 loop: CASRRDAYNSPLHF. CDR3 bases: TGTGCCAGCAGAAGGGACGCATATAATTCACCCCTCCACTTT.

By its share, this clone is large. The gene calls are TRBV10-3 and TRBJ2-7, with D maybe TRBD2 (7 bases). The CDR3 is 14 residues long. Germline assignment: CDR1 ENHRY and CDR2 SYGVKD. With 8 bases removed from V and 0 bases from J, the gap between germline ends came to 14 bases. The CDR3 bases are TGTGCCATCGCCGAGGGGGGGTCCTCCTACGAGCAGTACTTC. Encoded protein: CAIAEGGSSYEQYF.

With regard to this clone: Relative to the germline gene, one junction end is altered; a read error may explain this. The chain carries TRBV5-1 and TRBJ1-4; 9 bases align to TRBD1. Per germline, CDR1 SGHRS and CDR2 YFSETQ. This CDR3 is 15 amino acids long. CDR3 sequence (DNA): TGCGCCAGCAGCCCAGGACAGGGGTCGGCTGAAAGACTGTTTTTT. Protein product: CASSPGQGSAERLFF.

The rearrangement links TRBV5-1 to TRBJ1-6; TRBD1 matches at 8 bases. This CDR3 has 16 residues. In germline, CDR1 is SGHRS, CDR2 YFSETQ. Unmatched junction bases numbered 7, after V lost 2 bases and J lost 6 bases. DNA of the CDR3: TGCGCCAGCAGCTTCTCGGACAGGGCGGGTAATTCACCCCTCCACTTT. Residues: CASSFSDRAGNSPLHF.

This clone was observed a handful of times. No conserved phenylalanine or tryptophan ends this CDR3, so it is likely a read error. The chain recombines TRBV12-3 or TRBV12-4 with TRBJ2-7; 11 bases are shared with TRBD1. The CDR3 runs 15 residues. V was pared by 4 bases and J by 5 bases, with 7 bases of the junction left unmatched. The CDR3 sequence is CASSSRTGGRDEQYS. DNA of the CDR3: TGTGCCAGCAGTTCGCGGACAGGGGGCAGGGACGAGCAGTACTCC.

This clone was observed at least ten times. V usage is TRBV12-3 or TRBV12-4 and J usage is TRBJ2-7, with D tentatively TRBD1 (8 bases). The ends were cut back, 2 bases at V and 4 bases at J, with 15 bases in the middle. There are 15 residues in the CDR3. CDR3 DNA sequence: TGTGCCAGCAGTTTAAACAGGGGGGGGGAGTACGAGCAGTACTTC. Protein product: CASSLNRGGEYEQYF.

This clone was observed a few times. V usage is TRBV5-1 and J usage is TRBJ2-7, with 8 bases aligning to TRBD1. The ends lost 4 bases at V and 3 bases at J; junction bases unmatched: 3. The V gene's germline CDR1 is SGHRS and CDR2 YFSETQ. CDR3 length: 13 amino acids. CDR3 sequence (DNA): TGCGCCAGCAGCGATGACAGGGGCTACGAGCAGTACTTC. Amino acids: CASSDDRGYEQYF.

This clone came up a few times. The rearrangement uses TRBV12-3 or TRBV12-4 and TRBJ2-3; 8 positions agree with TRBD1. CDR3 size: 15 residues. Trimming removed 6 bases from V and 0 bases from J; junction bases left unmatched: 5. This chain's CDR3 is CASSPDRVSTDTQYF. DNA for the CDR3: TGTGCCAGCAGCCCGGACAGGGTGAGCACAGATACGCAGTATTTT.

The chain is built from TRBV6-1 and TRBJ2-7; D is ambiguous. V was cut by 1 base and J by 0 bases, with 10 bases left in between. CDR3 length: 15 amino acids. Germline V CDR1 and CDR2: MNHNS, SASEGT. The CDR3 sequence: CASSEVSGISYEQYF. The CDR3 coding sequence is TGTGCCAGCAGTGAAGTCTCGGGCATCTCCTACGAGCAGTACTTC.

This clone appeared many times. V is TRBV28 and J is TRBJ1-1, with D possibly TRBD1 on 5 matching bases. V dropped 2 bases and J dropped 6 bases, with 13 bases sitting between them. CDR1 is MDHEN and CDR2 is SYDVKM in the germline V gene. The CDR3 sequence is 14 residues long. The CDR3 sequence is CASSLPGMGAEAFF. The CDR3 nucleotides read TGTGCCAGCAGTTTACCAGGGATGGGCGCTGAAGCTTTCTTT.

This clone came up a few times. The chain carries TRBV6-2 or TRBV6-3 and TRBJ2-5; D is perhaps TRBD1 (6 bases). The CDR3 contains 14 residues. Trimming shortened V by 0 bases and J by 2 bases, and 7 bases separated the two germline ends. Germline CDR1 is MNHEY and CDR2 is SVGEGT. CDR3 protein: CASSYSTGQETQYF. For the CDR3, the DNA is TGTGCCAGCAGTTACTCGACAGGACAAGAGACCCAGTACTTC.

J is TRBJ2-1 and V is TRBV12-3 or TRBV12-4, with D hard to call. There are 12 residues in the CDR3. V was cut by 3 bases and J by 6 bases, with 6 bases left in between. CDR3 sequence: CASSFSANEQFF. CDR3 bases: TGTGCCAGCAGTTTCTCGGCCAATGAGCAGTTCTTC.

The chain uses TRBV7-6 and TRBJ1-4, with 7 bases fitting TRBD1. CDR1 is SGHVS and CDR2 is FNYEAQ in the germline V gene. CDR3 length equals 15 residues. The J segment lost 5 bases and the V segment lost 2 bases, leaving 5 bases of the junction unmatched. As DNA, the CDR3 is TGTGCCAGCAGCTTACAGACAGGGAGCAATGAAAAACTGTTTTTT. Amino acid sequence: CASSLQTGSNEKLFF.

This chain connects TRBV7-6 to TRBJ1-3; a weak D match, TRBD1 (6 bases). V lost 4 bases, J lost 3 bases, and 16 bases lay in between. From germline, CDR1 is SGHVS and CDR2 FNYEAQ. The CDR3 totals 16 residues. The CDR3 is CASSSEQGLSGNTIYF. The CDR3 coding sequence is TGTGCCAGCAGCTCCGAACAGGGTCTAAGTGGAAACACCATATATTTT.